These T cell receptor beta chains were read from a single sample in a study of shared clonotypes between healthy human individuals. Profiling relied on immunoSEQ multiplex PCR, and the TCRdb table lists in-frame clones only, not all of them. The table records about 120,000 clones, about 63% of them present only once. Sequencing used memory CD8+ T cells sorted from blood. These receptors originate from a woman aged 30 to 39 in good health. The CDR3 runs from the conserved cysteine through the conserved F or W. A D gene is named only where the DNA matches it firmly. Clone size, where shown, is once, few, many, or a class for clones that have expanded.

cdr3_length	j_call	d_call	clone_size	v_call	cdr3_nt	cdr3_aa
10	TRBJ2-7	NA	NA	TRBV2	TGTGCCAGCAAGCTTTTCGAGCAGTACTTC	CASKLFEQYF
16	TRBJ1-2	NA	NA	TRBV28	TGTGCCAGCAGTCCAATTCGCGGGGGGCAGAGCTATGGCTACACCTTC	CASSPIRGGQSYGYTF
15	TRBJ1-1	NA	NA	TRBV14	TGTGCCAGCAGACAGTCCGGAGGCCGAGGGACTGAAGCTTTCTTT	CASRQSGGRGTEAFF
14	TRBJ2-7	TRBD2	NA	TRBV27	TGTGCCAGCAAAGCTGGGACTAGCTACTACGAGCAGTACTTC	CASKAGTSYYEQYF
16	TRBJ1-2	TRBD1	NA	TRBV28	TGTGCCAGCAGTTTATTTCGGGAAGGGGCAGGGGGCGGCTACACCTTC	CASSLFREGAGGGYTF
16	TRBJ2-3	TRBD2	NA	TRBV25-1	TGTGCCAGCAGTGAAGTTGGCGGGAGGGGTGGAGATACGCAGTATTTT	CASSEVGGRGGDTQYF
18	TRBJ2-2	TRBD2	many	TRBV4-2	TGTGCCAGCAGCCCCCGGACTAGCGGGAGCGAGAACACCGGGGAGCTGTTTTTT	CASSPRTSGSENTGELFF
14	TRBJ2-7	TRBD1	NA	TRBV28	TGTGCCAGCAGAATGGACAGGGGCAGAAACGAGCAGTACTTC	CASRMDRGRNEQYF
13	TRBJ2-1	NA	NA	TRBV11-2	TGTGCCAGCGACACGGTTTCGGTCCCCCAGCAGTTCTTC	CASDTVSVPQQFF
15	TRBJ2-1	TRBD1	NA	TRBV2	TGTGCCAGCACCCCCTTCGGACAGGGGGCTGATGAGCAGTTCTTC	CASTPFGQGADEQFF